The entry below gives a single T cell receptor (beta chain) sequence along with its context. Trimming left V 2 bases short and J 4 bases short, with 17 bases between. The germline gives CDR1 SGHAT, CDR2 FQNNGV. The CDR3 extends over 16 amino acids. In the authors' methods: Reference gene primer amplification gave estimated nucleated cell counts. TCRdb's table, derived via immunoSEQ multiplex PCR, lists solely in-frame clones and lacks some. That table is the source of V, J and clone size, and D and trimming were worked out from the DNA. The profile shows about 220,000 clones, 82% of them singletons. The data are from a study of blood T cell repertoires in COVID-19. At the level of the study: Collection of acute and convalescent COVID-19 samples took place in the United States, Italy and Spain. Nucleic acid was either cDNA or gDNA, and it came from T cells, B-cell-depleted T cells, or PBMCs.

Enrolment of Seattle patients took place during active infection, and they were followed longitudinally. The chain uses TRBV11-2 and TRBJ2-5, with no clear D. The source material was peripheral blood. This TCR was sampled from a woman in her seventies with COVID-19, enrolled during active disease. Written as DNA, the CDR3 is TGTGCCAGCAGCTTAAGAGTCCTGTCAGGCTTAGAGACCCAGTACTTC. This encodes CASSLRVLSGLETQYF.